This is a list of T cell receptor beta chains from one sample in a study of T and B cells in COVID-19 patients. TCRdb reprocessed the multiplex PCR reads via MiXCR and lists one record per CDR3 protein. Among approximately 10,000 distinct CDR3 sequences listed, around 30% were seen once. Material for sequencing was blood. The receptors were gathered from a human donor who had recovered from COVID-19. The CDR3 runs from the conserved cysteine through the conserved F or W. The D gene is left open where the match is weak. The listing skips clone size in some rows; elsewhere it reads once, few, many or a size class.

V gene,clone size,D gene,J gene,CDR3 length,CDR3 protein,CDR3 DNA
TRBV7-9,.,TRBD1,TRBJ1-2,15,CASSFPSGQRYGYTF,TGTGCCAGCAGCTTCCCCTCGGGACAGAGATATGGCTACACCTTC
TRBV19,.,TRBD1,TRBJ1-1,14,CASRGGETYTEAFF,TGTGCCAGTAGAGGGGGCGAGACCTACACTGAAGCTTTCTTT
TRBV6-5,many,TRBD1,TRBJ2-5,14,CASSLDRGRETQYF,TGTGCCAGCAGCCTTGACAGGGGGCGAGAGACCCAGTACTTC
TRBV6-2/TRBV6-3,.,.,TRBJ1-2,14,CASSYSRDYYGYTF,TGTGCCAGCAGTTACTCTCGGGATTACTATGGCTACACCTTC
TRBV6-2/TRBV6-3,.,TRBD1,TRBJ1-5,15,CASSYQRTGNQPQHF,TGTGCCAGCAGTTATCAACGGACAGGGAATCAGCCCCAGCATTTT
TRBV19,.,.,TRBJ1-5,16,CASSDKRTVGNQPQHF,TGTGCCAGTAGTGACAAGCGTACAGTAGGCAATCAGCCCCAGCATTTT
TRBV29-1,medium-sized,TRBD2,TRBJ2-1,13,CSVQGLARDEQFF,TGCAGCGTCCAGGGACTAGCTAGGGATGAGCAGTTCTTC
TRBV12-3/TRBV12-4,few,TRBD2,TRBJ2-2,15,CASSFGTGGTGELFF,TGTGCCAGCAGTTTCGGAACGGGAGGAACCGGGGAGCTGTTTTTT
TRBV18,medium-sized,.,TRBJ2-3,12,CASSPYTDTQYF,TGTGCCAGCTCACCCTATACAGATACGCAGTATTTT
TRBV5-6,.,.,TRBJ2-1,15,CASSSRHRVTTEQFF,TGCGCCAGCAGCAGCAGGCACCGGGTTACGACTGAGCAGTTCTTC
TRBV20-1,.,.,TRBJ2-5,12,CSAPQGIGTQYF,TGCAGTGCACCCCAGGGGATCGGGACCCAGTACTTC
TRBV27,.,TRBD2,TRBJ2-7,14,CASSLSGGGYEQYF,TGTGCCAGCAGTTTATCCGGGGGGGGCTACGAGCAGTACTTC
TRBV6-5,medium-sized,TRBD2,TRBJ2-1,15,CASSYSSSGRVEQFF,TGTGCCAGCAGTTACTCTTCTAGCGGGAGAGTAGAGCAGTTCTTC
TRBV6-5,medium-sized,.,TRBJ2-3,14,CASSLGRRSDTQYF,TGTGCCAGCAGTTTGGGACGGAGATCAGATACGCAGTATTTT
TRBV4-3,.,.,TRBJ1-4,13,CASRGRVNEKLFF,TGCGCCAGCAGGGGCAGGGTCAATGAAAAACTGTTTTTT
TRBV6-1,.,TRBD2,TRBJ2-2,17,CASSGGGLAGDPGELFF,TGTGCCAGCAGTGGGGGGGGACTAGCGGGAGACCCCGGGGAGCTGTTTTTT
TRBV5-4,.,.,TRBJ2-7,14,CASSSLPGPYEQYF,TGTGCCAGCAGCTCCTTACCTGGCCCCTACGAGCAGTACTTC
TRBV28,.,TRBD1,TRBJ1-1,14,CASSRGQGKTEAFF,TGTGCCAGCAGTCGCGGACAGGGAAAGACTGAAGCTTTCTTT
TRBV19,.,TRBD2,TRBJ2-2,16,CASSMGSGRGTGELFF,TGTGCCAGTAGTATGGGCAGCGGGAGGGGCACCGGGGAGCTGTTTTTT
TRBV7-9,.,.,TRBJ2-5,14,CASSLRTHQETQYF,TGTGCCAGCAGCCTACGGACTCATCAAGAGACCCAGTACTTC
TRBV15,many,.,TRBJ2-3,13,CATRDGAQHTQYF,TGTGCCACCAGGGACGGGGCTCAACATACGCAGTATTTT
TRBV27,medium-sized,.,TRBJ2-1,11,CASSYYNEQFF,TGTGCCAGCAGTTACTACAATGAGCAGTTCTTC
TRBV6-1,many,TRBD1,TRBJ2-1,15,CASSSVGTGGNEQFF,TGTGCCAGCAGCTCCGTAGGGACAGGGGGCAATGAGCAGTTCTTC
TRBV15,many,.,TRBJ2-7,12,CATSRNEDEQYF,TGTGCCACCAGCAGAAATGAGGACGAGCAGTACTTC
TRBV30,many,TRBD2,TRBJ2-1,16,CACRTGRVFSYNEQFF,TGTGCCTGCCGTACCGGGAGGGTATTTTCCTACAATGAGCAGTTCTTC
TRBV7-5,.,.,TRBJ2-3,22,CISVPEAPGTSGRASRTDTQYF,.
TRBV19,medium-sized,TRBD2,TRBJ2-2,16,CASSMGSGRAAGELFF,TGTGCCAGTAGTATGGGCAGCGGGAGGGCTGCCGGGGAGCTGTTTTTT
TRBV30,.,TRBD1,TRBJ2-5,14,CAWSVTGGLETQYF,TGTGCCTGGAGTGTAACAGGGGGCCTGGAGACCCAGTACTTC
TRBV18,medium-sized,TRBD2,TRBJ2-2,17,CASSPPPSGVNTGELFF,TGTGCCAGCTCACCACCGCCTAGCGGGGTCAACACCGGGGAGCTGTTTTTT
TRBV27,few,TRBD2,TRBJ2-1,19,CASSLFSTSGRGSYNEQFF,TGTGCCAGCAGTTTATTCTCAACTAGCGGGAGAGGGTCCTACAATGAGCAGTTCTTC
TRBV12-3/TRBV12-4,few,.,TRBJ2-2,14,CASSFKGTPGELFF,TGTGCCAGCAGTTTTAAGGGGACTCCCGGGGAGCTGTTTTTT
TRBV11-3,.,TRBD1,TRBJ2-5,17,CASSSDRALPWAETQYF,TGTGCCAGCAGCTCTGACAGGGCCCTACCCTGGGCAGAGACCCAGTACTTC
TRBV7-2,.,TRBD2,TRBJ2-3,17,CASSLAFGLAGGDTQYF,TGTGCCAGCAGCTTAGCCTTTGGACTAGCGGGGGGAGATACGCAGTATTTT
TRBV6-5,few,.,TRBJ1-1,16,CASSLDPRVGVTEAFF,TGTGCCAGCAGTCTCGACCCCAGGGTAGGTGTAACTGAAGCTTTCTTT
TRBV19,.,.,TRBJ1-1,16,CASREGGSLGNTEAFF,TGTGCCAGTAGGGAAGGGGGTTCCCTCGGGAACACTGAAGCTTTCTTT
TRBV27,few,TRBD1,TRBJ2-7,14,CASRWTGVVYEQYF,TGTGCCAGCAGATGGACAGGGGTCGTCTACGAGCAGTACTTC
TRBV4-3,.,.,TRBJ2-3,14,CASSRGTYTDTQYF,TGCGCCAGCAGCCGGGGAACCTACACAGATACGCAGTATTTT
TRBV5-1,few,.,TRBJ2-3,13,CASSDSGTDTQYF,TGCGCCAGCAGCGACAGCGGGACAGATACGCAGTATTTT
TRBV20-1,.,TRBD1,TRBJ2-7,14,CSARIGDRAYEQYF,TGCAGTGCTAGAATCGGGGACAGGGCCTACGAGCAGTACTTC
TRBV19,few,.,TRBJ1-3,17,CASSRTLGGPSGNTIYF,TGTGCCAGTAGTAGGACCCTCGGGGGACCCTCTGGAAACACCATATATTTT
TRBV7-2,few,.,TRBJ2-2,13,CASSPPVTGELFF,TGTGCCAGCAGCCCCCCGGTCACCGGGGAGCTGTTTTTT
TRBV29-1,medium-sized,.,TRBJ2-5,15,CSVEGEPVERSTQYF,TGCAGCGTTGAAGGGGAACCGGTAGAGAGATCGACCCAGTACTTC
TRBV7-8,.,.,TRBJ2-2,15,CASSLGGRGTGELFF,TGTGCCAGCAGCTTAGGGGGGCGCGGCACCGGGGAGCTGTTTTTT